The clone carrying this T cell receptor beta chain rates as medium-sized. From the PCR reads, TCRdb called clonotypes with MiXCR, one entry per CDR3 protein. This sample has about 20,000 distinct CDR3 sequences; 40% to 55% occur once, and the top ten carry 25% to 30%. This sample was taken from a study of tumor-infiltrating lymphocytes in oesophageal squamous cell carcinoma. Germline V gene data show CDR1 as SGHTA and CDR2 as FQGNSA. With V trimmed by 0 bases and J by 6 bases, 13 bases remained unmatched. CDR3 length: 17 residues. The chain recombines TRBV7-2 with TRBJ2-7, with 8 bases aligning to TRBD2. The material sequenced was esophageal tumor tissue. This TCR derives from a male donor with esophageal squamous cell carcinoma. CDR3 sequence reads: CASSLAAGWGLGFEQYF. CDR3 nucleotides: TGTGCCAGCAGCTTAGCCGCAGGTTGGGGACTAGGGTTCGAGCAGTACTTC.